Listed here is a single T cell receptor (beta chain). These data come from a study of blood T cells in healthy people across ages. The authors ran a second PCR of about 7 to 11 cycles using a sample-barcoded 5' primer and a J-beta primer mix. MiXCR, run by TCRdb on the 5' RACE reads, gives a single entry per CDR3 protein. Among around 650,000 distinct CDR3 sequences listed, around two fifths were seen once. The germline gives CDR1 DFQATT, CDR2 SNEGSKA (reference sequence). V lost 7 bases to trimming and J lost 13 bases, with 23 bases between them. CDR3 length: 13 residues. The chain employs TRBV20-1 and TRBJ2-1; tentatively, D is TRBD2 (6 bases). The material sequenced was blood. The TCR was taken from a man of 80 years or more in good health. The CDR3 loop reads CSVEGGNQETQFF. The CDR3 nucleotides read TGCAGTGTAGAAGGCGGGAACCAAGAGACCCAGTTCTTC.